This T cell receptor (beta chain) originates from a study of blood T cells in healthy people across ages. General observations from the study: Age advanced and TCR beta diversity per million T cells fell, roughly linearly. A conclusive naive versus antigen-experienced comparison was prevented by the unsorted PBMCs.

A remark on this clonotype: Antigen specificity is unknown.

The authors ran a second PCR of about 6 to 12 cycles using a sample-barcoded 5' primer and a J-beta primer mix. Each TCR beta cDNA got a 12-nucleotide random molecular identifier. MiXCR, applied by TCRdb to the 5' RACE reads, yields one record per CDR3 protein. The profile covers 650,000 to 1,000,000 distinct CDR3 sequences, with about 45% appearing a single time and approximately 18% taken by the ten largest. In germline, CDR1 is MNHEY, CDR2 SVGAGI. This CDR3 spans 12 amino acids. The ends were cut back, 8 bases at V and 3 bases at J, with 10 bases in the middle. The chain carries TRBV6-5 and TRBJ2-5; D tentatively fits TRBD1 or TRBD2 (5 bases each). The TCR was taken from an elderly man in good health. The sample was blood. CDR3 residues: CASRDREETQYF. As DNA, the CDR3 is TGTGCCAGCCGGGACCGCGAAGAGACCCAGTACTTC.